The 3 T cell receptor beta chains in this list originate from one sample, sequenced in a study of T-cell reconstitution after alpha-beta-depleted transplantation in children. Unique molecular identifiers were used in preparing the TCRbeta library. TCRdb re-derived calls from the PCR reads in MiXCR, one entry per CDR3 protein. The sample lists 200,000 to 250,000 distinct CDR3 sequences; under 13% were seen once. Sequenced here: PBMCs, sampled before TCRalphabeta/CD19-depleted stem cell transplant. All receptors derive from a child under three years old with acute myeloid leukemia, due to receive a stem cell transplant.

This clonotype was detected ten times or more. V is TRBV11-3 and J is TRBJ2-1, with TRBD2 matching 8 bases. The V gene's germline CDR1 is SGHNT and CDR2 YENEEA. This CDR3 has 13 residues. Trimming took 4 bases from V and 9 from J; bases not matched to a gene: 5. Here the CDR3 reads CASSSVAGTEQFF. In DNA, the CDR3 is TGTGCCAGCAGCTCCGTAGCGGGGACTGAGCAGTTCTTC.

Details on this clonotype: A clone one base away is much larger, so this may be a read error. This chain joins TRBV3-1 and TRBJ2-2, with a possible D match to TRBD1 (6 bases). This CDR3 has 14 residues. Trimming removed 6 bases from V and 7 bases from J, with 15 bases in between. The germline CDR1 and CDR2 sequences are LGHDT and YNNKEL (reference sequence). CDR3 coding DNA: TGTGCCAGCAGGGGGTTAACAGGGATCGGGGAGCTGTTTTTT. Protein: CASRGLTGIGELFF.

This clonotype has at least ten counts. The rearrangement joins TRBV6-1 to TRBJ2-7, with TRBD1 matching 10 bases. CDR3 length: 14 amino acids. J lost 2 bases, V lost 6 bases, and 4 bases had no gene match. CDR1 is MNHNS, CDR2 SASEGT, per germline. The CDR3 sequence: CASRGGQGAYEQYF. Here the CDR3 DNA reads TGTGCCAGCAGGGGTGGACAGGGGGCCTACGAGCAGTACTTC.